This T cell receptor (beta chain) was identified during a study of OX40 agonist ivuxolimab in advanced cancers. Study at large: Participants, 70% to 90% male, averaged roughly 60 years of age, ranging from about 23 to 85.

CDR1 is KGHSH, CDR2 LQKENI, per germline. The CDR3 covers 13 residues. Trimming stripped 3 bases from V and 7 bases from J, with 9 bases between. Regarding the study as a whole: Expanded peripheral T cells had an undetermined antigen specificity.

In the case of this clone: The antigen is unknown.

TCRdb's copy holds only in-frame clones and misses some; the assay was immunoSEQ multiplex PCR. The data show 70,000 or so clones, with almost 90% seen just once and approximately 2.5% held by the top ten. This material consisted of CD4+ or CD8+ T cells sorted from blood, taken in a trial of the OX40 agonist ivuxolimab. The chain carries TRBV18 and TRBJ1-4; D is unclear. The TCR sequence derives from an adult with an advanced solid tumor such as melanoma, head and neck, liver or kidney cancer. The CDR3 DNA reads TGTGCCAGCTCACCCCGGACGGGTGAAAAACTGTTTTTT. Translating gives CASSPRTGEKLFF. Looking up the rest from reference TRBV18 and TRBJ1-4 gives the full variable domain: NAGVMQNPRHLVRRRGQEARLRCSPMKGHSHVYWYRQLPEEGLKFMVYLQKENIIDESGMPKERFSAEFPKEGPSILRIQQVVRGDSAAYFCASSPRTGEKLFFGSGTQLSVL.